This passage covers 30 T cell receptor beta chains from one sample sequenced in a study of shared clonotypes between healthy human individuals. The protocol was immunoSEQ multiplex PCR, while the TCRdb copy is restricted to in-frame clones and leaves out a portion. This sample has roughly 2.5 million clones; roughly nine tenths occur once, and the top ten carry around 0.15%. Source material: naive CD4+ T cells sorted from blood. Specified subset: CD45RA+ positively selected. These receptors were collected from a man between 18 and 29 years old in good health.

The chain joins TRBV1 to TRBJ2-7; the D call of TRBD2 is as the table states it, not checked on the DNA. TRBV1 is labeled a pseudogene. The CDR3 is 17 amino acids. DNA of the CDR3: TGCACCAGCAGCCAGCGACGGACTAGCGGGGGGTCTGGCGAGCAGTACTTC. This gives the protein CTSSQRRTSGGSGEQYF.

V is TRBV30 and J is TRBJ2-7; 15 positions match TRBD2. The CDR3 consists of 18 residues. With 2 bases clipped from V and 4 bases from J, the junction kept 12 bases outside the gene matches. CDR1 is GTSNPN, CDR2 SVGIG, per germline (reference sequence). The CDR3 coding sequence is TGTGCCTGGAGTCCCGTACGGACTAGCGGGAGGGCCGGGTACGAGCAGTACTTC. It codes for CAWSPVRTSGRAGYEQYF.

V usage is TRBV9 and J usage is TRBJ1-5; D gene uncertain. Germline V CDR1 and CDR2: SGDLS, YYNGEE. This CDR3 is 15 amino acids long. Trimming removed 1 base from V and 3 bases from J, with 11 bases in between. CDR3 DNA: TGTGCCAGCAGCGTACAGGCGGAGTTCAATCAGCCCCAGCATTTT. This gives the protein CASSVQAEFNQPQHF. The full variable domain, with the rest looked up from reference TRBV9 and TRBJ1-5, is DSGVTQTPKHLITATGQRVTLRCSPRSGDLSVYWYQQSLDQGLQFLIQYYNGEERAKGNILERFSAQQFPDLHSELNLSSLELGDSALYFCASSVQAEFNQPQHFGDGTRLSIL.

This clone was observed once. The CDR3 here is CASRAGTGLNTDTQYF. DNA of the CDR3: TGCGCCAGCAGGGCAGGGACAGGGCTCAACACAGATACGCAGTATTTT. This chain joins TRBV5-1 and TRBJ2-3; 9 bases are a match to TRBD1. The germline gives CDR1 SGHRS, CDR2 YFSETQ. V lost 5 bases to trimming and J lost 2 bases; unmatched junction nucleotides: 9. The CDR3 is 16 residues long.

The chain uses TRBV2 and TRBJ1-3, with 7 bases aligning to TRBD1. J gave up 1 base and V 3 bases, and 6 bases lay outside the gene matches. Germline V gene sequence: CDR1 SNHLY, CDR2 FYNNEI. The CDR3 consists of 16 residues. The CDR3 nucleotides are TGTGCCAGCAGTGAGATGTCAGGGGGTTCTGGAAACACCATATATTTT. Translated: CASSEMSGGSGNTIYF.

This chain links TRBV10-1 with TRBJ1-1; D remains unclear. The germline V and J ends were trimmed by 0 bases and 2 bases, with 7 bases remaining between them. Per the germline V gene, CDR1 is WNHNN and CDR2 is SYGVQD (reference sequence). The CDR3 length is 14 residues. CDR3: CASSESKANTEAFF. CDR3 sequence (DNA): TGCGCCAGCAGTGAGTCTAAGGCTAACACTGAAGCTTTCTTT.

This rearrangement joins TRBV6-6 to TRBJ2-5; a weak D match, TRBD2 (6 bases). Trimming shortened V by 2 bases and J by 1 base, and 8 bases separated the two germline ends. Germline V lookup: CDR1 MNHNY, CDR2 SVGAGI (reference sequence). The CDR3 covers 14 residues. Here the CDR3 reads CASSYGGVQETQYF. The CDR3 DNA sequence: TGTGCCAGCAGTTACGGAGGGGTCCAAGAGACCCAGTACTTC.

This clone was recorded once. The V and J genes are TRBV2 and TRBJ2-3, with TRBD2 matching 7 bases. This CDR3 is built from 15 residues. The V segment lost 3 bases and the J segment 4 bases; nucleotides outside the gene matches: 7. The germline V gene has CDR1 SNHLY and CDR2 FYNNEI. CDR3 protein: CASSDPAGVSDTQYF. The CDR3 region has the DNA TGTGCCAGCAGTGACCCGGCGGGGGTATCAGATACGCAGTATTTT.

The gene calls are TRBV19 and TRBJ1-2; TRBD1 matches 7 bases. CDR3 length: 12 amino acids. CDR1 LNHDA and CDR2 SQIVND come from the germline V gene (reference sequence). The ends lost 5 bases at V and 6 bases at J; junction bases unmatched: 3. For the CDR3, the DNA is TGTGCCAGTAGTCCCGGGACAGATGGCTACACCTTC. Translating gives CASSPGTDGYTF.

The rearrangement uses TRBV4-1 and TRBJ2-2, with 10 bases lining up with TRBD1. Per germline, CDR1 MGHRA and CDR2 YSYEKL. Germline trimming cut 1 base from V and 7 bases from J; bases unmatched to any gene: 9. CDR3 size: 17 residues. CDR3 region: CASSQGQGARLIGELFF. The CDR3 bases are TGCGCCAGCAGCCAAGGACAGGGGGCGAGATTGATCGGGGAGCTGTTTTTT.

The gene calls are TRBV9 and TRBJ2-7; 10 bases line up with TRBD1. The CDR3 runs 14 residues. In germline, CDR1 is SGDLS, CDR2 YYNGEE. V lost 3 bases, J lost 5 bases, and 5 bases stayed unmatched. The CDR3: CASSAGTGVNEQYF. CDR3 sequence (DNA): TGTGCCAGCAGCGCCGGGACAGGGGTAAACGAGCAGTACTTC.

The gene calls are TRBV5-1 and TRBJ2-3; 7 nucleotides align to TRBD2. CDR1 is SGHRS and CDR2 is YFSETQ in the germline V gene. The CDR3 has 16 amino acids. With 3 bases clipped from V and 0 bases from J, the junction kept 7 bases outside the gene matches. CDR3 residues: CASSWGRGVSTDTQYF. The CDR3 nucleotides read TGCGCCAGCAGCTGGGGCCGGGGGGTCAGCACAGATACGCAGTATTTT.

The chain carries TRBV6-1 and TRBJ1-6, with D hard to call. Germline assignment: CDR1 MNHNS and CDR2 SASEGT. V shed 4 bases and J shed 7 bases, with 5 bases lying between them. The CDR3 loop spans 12 amino acids. The CDR3 sequence is CASSALNSPLHF. DNA for the CDR3: TGTGCCAGCAGTGCTTTAAATTCACCCCTCCACTTT.

In nucleotides, the CDR3 is TGTGCCAGCAGCTTAGGTCTGTCGGGAACTGAGCAGTTCTTC. Protein sequence: CASSLGLSGTEQFF. The genes are TRBV11-3 and TRBJ2-1; perhaps TRBD2 as D (5 bases). V lost 1 base to trimming and J lost 9 bases, with 13 bases between them. Germline values: CDR1 SGHNT, CDR2 YENEEA. This CDR3 comprises 14 residues.

This sequence joins TRBV18 and TRBJ2-1, with TRBD2 as a possible D gene (5 bases). CDR1 is KGHSH and CDR2 is LQKENI in the germline V gene. With 3 bases removed from V and 1 base from J, the gap between germline ends came to 19 bases. There are 18 residues in the CDR3. The CDR3 protein is CASSPLPGRARSYNEQFF. The CDR3 DNA is TGTGCCAGCTCACCTCTCCCCGGGCGGGCTAGGTCCTACAATGAGCAGTTCTTC. Together with reference TRBV18 and TRBJ2-1, the CDR3 gives the full variable domain: NAGVMQNPRHLVRRRGQEARLRCSPMKGHSHVYWYRQLPEEGLKFMVYLQKENIIDESGMPKERFSAEFPKEGPSILRIQQVVRGDSAAYFCASSPLPGRARSYNEQFFGPGTRLTVL.

The V call is TRBV7-6, the J call TRBJ2-2; TRBD2 matches at 8 bases. The germline CDR1 and CDR2 sequences are SGHVS and FNYEAQ. The V gene end was trimmed by 3 bases and the J gene end by 7 bases; junction bases not matched to a gene: 7. The length of the CDR3 is 15 residues. For the CDR3, the DNA is TGTGCCAGCAGCTTCGGACTAGCCGGGGGCGGGGAGCTGTTTTTT. Its protein product is CASSFGLAGGGELFF.

The rearrangement uses TRBV30 and TRBJ2-5; D remains unclear. Germline V gene data show CDR1 as GTSNPN and CDR2 as SVGIG (reference sequence). CDR3 length: 12 residues. The V end was cut by 1 base, the J end by 4 bases, with 7 bases between. This chain's CDR3 is CAWSAKPETQYF. The CDR3 bases are TGTGCCTGGAGTGCCAAACCAGAGACCCAGTACTTC.

This clone was detected once. The chain joins TRBV21-1 to TRBJ2-4; the D call in the table, TRBD1, was not verified against the DNA. TRBV21-1 is an annotated pseudogene. The CDR3 length is 16 residues. The CDR3 bases are TGTGCCACCCCAGGGACAGGAAAGATAGCCAAAAACATTCAGTACTTC. Amino acid sequence: CATPGTGKIAKNIQYF.

This CDR3 is CASSGTQGALTGTEAFF. As DNA, the CDR3 is TGTGCCAGCAGTGGCACACAGGGGGCGCTCACCGGCACTGAAGCTTTCTTT. The V and J genes are TRBV28 and TRBJ1-1; 9 bases agree with TRBD1. Germline CDR1 MDHEN, CDR2 SYDVKM. The CDR3 is 17 amino acids. V was clipped by 5 bases and J by 4 bases; unmatched bases: 14.

This chain links TRBV4-1 with TRBJ2-3, with D unclear. V lost 2 bases and J 1 base, leaving 13 bases between the germline ends. Germline CDR1 is MGHRA and CDR2 is YSYEKL. CDR3 length: 16 residues. This CDR3 reads CASSQTRSPGTDTQYF. The CDR3 DNA follows: TGCGCCAGCAGCCAAACACGATCACCGGGCACAGATACGCAGTATTTT.

V and J are TRBV19 and TRBJ1-5; D unresolved. This CDR3 spans 15 amino acids. The V gene lost 1 base and the J gene lost 3 bases, with 10 bases spanning the gap. Germline CDR1 reads LNHDA; CDR2 reads SQIVND (reference sequence). As DNA, the CDR3 is TGTGCCAGTAGTATAGTGACGGTTTACAATCAGCCCCAGCATTTT. Its translation is CASSIVTVYNQPQHF.

This clone was counted a single time. The genes are TRBV6-5 and TRBJ2-2, with no clear D. Trimming removed 2 bases at V and 0 bases at J, with 7 bases between. Germline V gene sequence: CDR1 MNHEY, CDR2 SVGAGI. The CDR3 totals 15 residues. CDR3 protein: CASSYDLTNTGELFF. The CDR3 region has the DNA TGTGCCAGCAGTTACGACTTGACGAACACCGGGGAGCTGTTTTTT.

The CDR3 sequence: CASLENYGYTF. CDR3 DNA: TGTGCCAGCCTGGAGAACTATGGCTACACCTTC. The rearrangement links TRBV28 to TRBJ1-2; D not resolved. Trimming removed 8 bases from V and 2 bases from J, with 6 bases in between. This CDR3 has 11 amino acids. Germline V CDR1 and CDR2: MDHEN, SYDVKM.

The rearrangement uses TRBV5-1 and TRBJ2-1, with a tentative D call TRBD2 (5 bases). Trimming cost V 2 bases and J 6 bases, with 15 bases left between them. The CDR3 totals 15 residues. Germline CDR1 and CDR2: SGHRS and YFSETQ. The chain's CDR3 is CASSFNSAGGNEQFF. The DNA of the CDR3 is TGCGCCAGCAGCTTTAACTCCGCCGGAGGCAATGAGCAGTTCTTC. Using reference TRBV5-1 and TRBJ2-1 for the parts outside the CDR3, the full variable domain is KAGVTQTPRYLIKTRGQQVTLSCSPISGHRSVSWYQQTPGQGLQFLFEYFSETQRNKGNFPGRFSGRQFSNSRSEMNVSTLELGDSALYLCASSFNSAGGNEQFFGPGTRLTVL.

The chain links TRBV5-4 to TRBJ2-5; D may be TRBD2 (6 bases). The CDR3 runs 15 residues. Germline V lookup: CDR1 SGHNT, CDR2 YYREEE (reference sequence). V was cut by 4 bases and J by 4 bases, with 17 bases left in between. CDR3 residues: CASSTGPTGGETQYF. Written as DNA, the CDR3 is TGTGCCAGCAGCACTGGACCCACCGGGGGAGAGACCCAGTACTTC.

This clone has a handful of counts. The same CDR3 arises from other DNA sequences in this sample as well. The V gene is TRBV18, the J gene TRBJ1-4, with D hard to call. V was trimmed by 3 bases and J by 1 base, leaving 6 bases between them. There are 14 residues in the CDR3. CDR1 KGHSH and CDR2 LQKENI come from the germline V gene. This CDR3 reads CASSPGRTNEKLFF. CDR3 DNA: TGTGCCAGCTCACCCGGGAGAACTAATGAAAAACTGTTTTTT.

CDR3: CAWAPGQGFTQYF. CDR3 nucleotide sequence: TGTGCCTGGGCCCCGGGACAGGGCTTTACGCAGTACTTC. The V call is TRBV30, the J call TRBJ2-7, with 9 bases identical to TRBD1. CDR1 is GTSNPN, CDR2 SVGIG, per germline (reference sequence). With 5 bases clipped from V and 9 bases from J, the junction kept 11 bases outside the gene matches. This CDR3 has 13 amino acids.

The chain recombines TRBV10-2 with TRBJ2-1; D unclear. The V gene lost 3 bases and the J gene lost 6 bases, with 9 bases spanning the gap. In germline, CDR1 is WSHSY, CDR2 SAAADI. The CDR3 loop spans 13 amino acids. CDR3: CASSDWSANEQFF. For the CDR3, the DNA is TGCGCCAGCAGTGATTGGTCCGCCAATGAGCAGTTCTTC.

This clone was seen more than once but under ten times. The chain joins TRBV7-3 to TRBJ2-7; D is tentatively TRBD1 or TRBD2 (5 bases each). Germline V gene sequence: CDR1 SGHTA, CDR2 FQGTGA. V was pared by 3 bases and J by 6 bases, with 12 bases between. The CDR3 sequence is 13 residues long. The chain's CDR3 is CASSFTPRGEQYF. The CDR3 DNA sequence: TGTGCCAGCAGCTTTACACCGAGGGGCGAGCAGTACTTC.

For the CDR3, the DNA is TGTGCCAGCAATTACGGGATTCGCCTCAAATTCTATAATTCACCCCTCCACTTT. Its translation: CASNYGIRLKFYNSPLHF. V usage is TRBV21-1 and J usage is TRBJ1-6. TRBV21-1 is classified as a pseudogene. The CDR3 spans 18 residues.